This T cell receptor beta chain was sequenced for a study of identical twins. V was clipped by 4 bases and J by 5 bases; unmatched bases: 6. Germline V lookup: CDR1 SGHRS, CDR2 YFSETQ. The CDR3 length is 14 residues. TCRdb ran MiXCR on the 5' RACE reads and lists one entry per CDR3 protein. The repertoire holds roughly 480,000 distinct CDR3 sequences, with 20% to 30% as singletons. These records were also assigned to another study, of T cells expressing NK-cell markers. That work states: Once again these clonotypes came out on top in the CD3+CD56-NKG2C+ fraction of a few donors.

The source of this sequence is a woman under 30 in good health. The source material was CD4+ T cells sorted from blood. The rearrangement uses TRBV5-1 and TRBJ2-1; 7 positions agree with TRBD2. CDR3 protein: CASSPGRFDNEQFF. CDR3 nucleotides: TGCGCCAGCAGCCCCGGGAGGTTCGACAATGAGCAGTTCTTC.